Listed below are T cell receptor beta chains from one sample, sequenced in a study of Ad26.COV2.S vaccination and SARS-CoV-2 variants. Only in-frame clones appear in the TCRdb table, and some are missing; sequencing was by immunoSEQ multiplex PCR. Of around 340,000 clones listed, approximately 90% are singletons. This material consisted of peripheral blood, taken in a trial of Ad26.COV2.S vaccine versus placebo. All receptors come from a person between 18 and 59 years old who received the Ad26.COV2.S COVID-19 vaccine or a placebo. Both conserved end residues are trimmed from each CDR3. Part of the rows lack a size; the others show once, few, many or a class for expanded clones.

cdr3_aa cdr3_length v_call clone_size
ASSLFDRSLYGYT 13 TRBV5-4 -
ASRGGVDGTEAF 12 TRBV6-6 -
ASSTVGGDVGEQF 13 TRBV19 -
ATSRTRSTGELF 12 TRBV15 -
ASSLKLRGEYSGNTIY 16 TRBV7-8 -
AIRSSQENTEAF 12 TRBV10-3 once
ARWGATGANVLT 12 TRBV19 -
SVSDLGEVYEQY 12 TRBV29-1 -
ASSPARTSGNIQY 13 TRBV27 -
ASSYSSSNSPLH 12 TRBV6-5 -
ASSRLESSYNEQF 13 TRBV28 -
ASSLDRPNEKLF 12 TRBV5-1 -
ASGGLQGRNEKLF 13 TRBV14 -
ASSFTSGGETQY 12 TRBV11-2 few
ASSFLGGDNTGELF 14 TRBV5-1 -
ASRRLGNTEAF 11 TRBV11-2 few
ASSLRLAGGNEQF 13 TRBV5-4 -
ASSPGPSGEAKNIQY 15 TRBV5-6 -
ASNLRSSYNSPLH 13 TRBV19 -
ASSFKGAPLTGELF 14 TRBV7-6 few
ASSLFGAEHSGANVLT 16 TRBV5-6 -
ASSGTANNEQF 11 TRBV18 -
AWSFDRDRAVDTQY 14 TRBV30 -
ASRPPGGETQY 11 TRBV3-1/TRBV3-2 -
ASRSLGVSYGYT 12 TRBV6-5 once
AIQRGNYGYT 10 TRBV28 -
ASSFDGLSREAF 12 TRBV7-9 -
SVPGVTEAF 9 TRBV20-1 -
ASSSRTVSYEQY 12 TRBV5-1 few
ASSFGAQLSGANVLT 15 TRBV9 once
ASRPGQDNSPLH 12 TRBV5-1 -
ASSLFNYGYT 10 TRBV28 -
ASSQPQGLETDTQY 14 TRBV28 -
ASSRSGGDEKLF 12 TRBV5-5 -
ASSQARSEQY 10 TRBV3-1/TRBV3-2 -
ASSFQTGVNTEAF 13 TRBV7-2 -
ASSLQPISGVGNEQF 15 TRBV4-1 -
ASAGTDTQY 9 TRBV10-2 -
ASSFAGSLQETQY 13 TRBV5-1 -
ASSFWGGNTEAF 12 TRBV28 -
ASSMNQGSYNEQF 13 TRBV5-6 -
ASSEAPMNTEAF 12 TRBV9 -
ASSLAAGTGELF 12 TRBV5-1 -
ASKQGAIGEKLF 12 TRBV3-1/TRBV3-2 -
ASSIDGGNTQY 11 TRBV19 -